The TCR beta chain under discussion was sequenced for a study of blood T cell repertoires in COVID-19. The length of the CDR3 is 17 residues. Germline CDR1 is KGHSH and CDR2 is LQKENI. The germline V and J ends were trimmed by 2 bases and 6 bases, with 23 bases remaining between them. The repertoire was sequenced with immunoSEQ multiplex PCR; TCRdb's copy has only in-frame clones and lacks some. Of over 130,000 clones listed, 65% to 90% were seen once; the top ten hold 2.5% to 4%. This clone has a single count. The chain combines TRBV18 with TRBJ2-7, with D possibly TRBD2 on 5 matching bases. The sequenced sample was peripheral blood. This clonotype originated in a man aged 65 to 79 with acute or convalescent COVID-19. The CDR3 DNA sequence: TGTGCCAGCTCACCAGCCGCTCGGGATCTATCGGCGGGCGAGCAGTACTTC. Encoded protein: CASSPAARDLSAGEQYF.